One and the same sample provided the 28 T cell receptor beta chains below, sequenced in a study of blood T cells in healthy people across ages. It was with a sample-barcoded 5' primer and a J-beta primer mix that a second PCR of roughly 6 to 12 cycles was run. Each CDR3 protein gets one entry after TCRdb re-called the 5' RACE reads with MiXCR. The table shows 1.5 million to 2 million distinct CDR3 sequences, with just under 50% occurring only once. Sample: blood. The receptors here all came from a woman in her thirties or forties in good health.

This clonotype was counted only a few times. The chain employs TRBV4-1 and TRBJ1-2, with D unclear. Deletions cut 0 bases from V and 6 bases from J, with 11 bases between. The length of the CDR3 is 14 residues. CDR1 and CDR2 (germline): MGHRA, YSYEKL. CDR3 coding DNA: TGCGCCAGCAGCCAAGAACGACTCTTAGATGGCTACACCTTC. Its protein is CASSQERLLDGYTF.

This clonotype came up once. The chain uses TRBV13 and TRBJ2-3; D gene uncertain. The CDR3 extends over 15 amino acids. Germline CDR1 PRHDT, CDR2 FYEKMQ (reference sequence). Trimming shortened V by 5 bases and J by 4 bases, and 16 bases separated the two germline ends. This CDR3 reads CASSPRAVISDTQYF. CDR3 DNA sequence: TGTGCCAGCAGCCCACGGGCCGTGATATCAGATACGCAGTATTTT.

Here the CDR3 reads CASSSRTVPYEQYF. DNA of the CDR3: TGTGCCAGCAGTTCACGGACAGTTCCCTACGAGCAGTACTTC. The chain recombines TRBV27 with TRBJ2-7, with D perhaps TRBD1 (6 bases). Germline CDR1 is MNHEY and CDR2 is SMNVEV (reference sequence). Trimming took off 4 bases at V and 2 bases at J, with 12 bases between the two ends. The CDR3 contains 14 residues.

CDR3 sequence (DNA): TGCGCCAGCAGCTTTATCGGAGGAGTCTACGAGCAGTACTTC. It yields the protein CASSFIGGVYEQYF. The chain joins TRBV5-1 to TRBJ2-7, with a tentative D call TRBD2 (5 bases). V was shortened by 2 bases and J by 3 bases, with 12 bases between the two germline ends. The CDR3 has 14 residues. The germline V gene has CDR1 SGHRS and CDR2 YFSETQ.

This chain links TRBV4-1 with TRBJ1-5, with D unclear. The CDR3 totals 13 residues. Between the trimmed V and J ends, which lost 0 bases and 9 bases, there was a span of 9 bases. Per the germline V gene, CDR1 is MGHRA and CDR2 is YSYEKL. This CDR3 reads CASSQDLASPQHF. The CDR3 DNA reads as TGCGCCAGCAGCCAAGATTTGGCCTCGCCCCAGCATTTT.

Written as DNA, the CDR3 is TGCGCCAGCAGCCGCAGACAGGGGCCAAATCAGCCCCAGCATTTT. It yields the protein CASSRRQGPNQPQHF. The rearrangement joins TRBV4-3 to TRBJ1-5, with 8 nucleotides matching TRBD1. The CDR3 loop spans 15 amino acids. CDR1 and CDR2 (germline): LGHNA, YSLEER. V was pared by 4 bases and J by 4 bases, with 6 bases of the junction left unmatched.

Only a few counts were recorded for this clonotype. The rearrangement uses TRBV6-2 or TRBV6-3 and TRBJ1-2, with 8 bases matching TRBD1. The germline CDR1 and CDR2 sequences are MNHEY and SVGEGT. After removal of 7 bases from V and 0 bases from J, the junction contained 4 bases not matched to a gene. The CDR3 has 14 residues. The DNA for the CDR3 is TGTGCCAGCATTCCGGGACAGGCTAACTATGGCTACACCTTC. It translates to CASIPGQANYGYTF.

In this sample, this clonotype turned up a few times. The chain couples TRBV27 to TRBJ2-5, with 7 bases that match TRBD2. In germline, CDR1 is MNHEY, CDR2 SMNVEV (reference sequence). The ends lost 2 bases at V and 5 bases at J; junction bases unmatched: 8. The CDR3 sequence is 15 residues long. CDR3 loop: CASSLQRLAKETQYF. In DNA form, the CDR3 reads TGTGCCAGCAGTTTACAACGACTAGCAAAGGAGACCCAGTACTTC.

This clonotype was counted between two and nine times. The rearrangement joins TRBV20-1 to TRBJ1-2; no firm D call. Germline CDR1 is DFQATT and CDR2 is SNEGSKA (reference sequence). Trimming took off 0 bases at V and 0 bases at J, with 11 bases between the two ends. The CDR3 has 15 residues. The CDR3 sequence: CSARDGDDANYGYTF. DNA for the CDR3: TGCAGTGCTAGAGATGGTGACGACGCTAACTATGGCTACACCTTC.

The genes are TRBV6-2 or TRBV6-3 and TRBJ2-7, with 10 bases identical to TRBD2. The CDR3 has 16 amino acids. Germline CDR1 reads MNHEY; CDR2 reads SVGEGT. Trimming took 0 bases from V and 3 from J; bases not matched to a gene: 5. The CDR3 is CASSYSERGGLYEQYF. In DNA, the CDR3 is TGTGCCAGCAGTTACTCAGAGCGGGGGGGCCTCTACGAGCAGTACTTC.

This clonotype was seen only a few times. The chain employs TRBV5-1 and TRBJ2-3; D uncertain. Germline-derived CDR1 and CDR2 are SGHRS and YFSETQ. Deletions cut 0 bases from V and 6 bases from J, with 17 bases between. The CDR3 loop spans 16 amino acids. The CDR3 region is CASSLAGSRFWDTQYF. The CDR3 DNA sequence: TGCGCCAGCAGCTTGGCTGGTAGCCGTTTTTGGGATACGCAGTATTTT.

This clonotype has a handful of counts. The chain couples TRBV12-3 or TRBV12-4 to TRBJ2-1; maybe TRBD2 (6 bases). CDR3 length: 15 residues. V was trimmed by 7 bases and J by 3 bases, leaving 16 bases between them. The CDR3 bases are TGTGCCAGCACCATCGCTGGGGGGATCTACAATGAGCAGTTCTTC. It is translated as CASTIAGGIYNEQFF.

This clonotype occurred a few times. The V call is TRBV7-9, the J call TRBJ2-3, with 7 positions matching TRBD1. Germline trimming cut 1 base from V and 5 bases from J; bases unmatched to any gene: 9. The CDR3 has 16 amino acids. Germline-derived CDR1 and CDR2 are SEHNR and FQNEAQ (reference sequence). The CDR3 nucleotides read TGTGCCAGCAGCTTAGAAAGTTCGGGACAGCAAGATACGCAGTATTTT. Translated, it gives CASSLESSGQQDTQYF.

The chain uses TRBV4-3 and TRBJ1-2; the match to TRBD1 covers 7 bases. This CDR3 region has 17 residues. After removal of 2 bases from V and 2 bases from J, the junction contained 11 bases not matched to a gene. Germline CDR1 and CDR2: LGHNA and YSLEER. The CDR3 DNA sequence: TGCGCCAGCAGCCAAAAACCCGCCCGACAGGGAAACTATGGCTACACCTTC. Protein: CASSQKPARQGNYGYTF.

This clonotype has a handful of counts. The rearrangement links TRBV13 to TRBJ2-1; 12 positions agree with TRBD2. The germline CDR1 and CDR2 sequences are PRHDT and FYEKMQ (reference sequence). V lost 5 bases to trimming and J lost 5 bases; unmatched junction nucleotides: 4. This CDR3 comprises 15 residues. This chain's CDR3 is CASSPSGGVNNEQFF. The CDR3 DNA reads as TGTGCCAGCAGCCCTAGCGGGGGGGTAAACAATGAGCAGTTCTTC.

The chain carries TRBV15 and TRBJ2-1; 8 bases are a match to TRBD1. CDR3 length: 16 amino acids. Germline V gives CDR1 LNHNV, CDR2 YYDKDF (reference sequence). Trimming took 3 bases from V and 6 from J; bases not matched to a gene: 10. Here the CDR3 DNA reads TGTGCCACCAGCAGCCATAGGACAGGGCCGGGCAATGAGCAGTTCTTC. It encodes CATSSHRTGPGNEQFF. Full variable domain (remainder filled in from reference TRBV15 and TRBJ2-1): DAMVIQNPRYQVTQFGKPVTLSCSQTLNHNVMYWYQQKSSQAPKLLFHYYDKDFNNEADTPDNFQSRRPNTSFCFLDIRSPGLGDTAMYLCATSSHRTGPGNEQFFGPGTRLTVL.

As regards this clonotype: Relative to the germline gene, one junction end is altered; a read error may explain this. The rearrangement uses TRBV12-3 or TRBV12-4 and TRBJ2-1; D gene ambiguous. The CDR3 loop spans 13 amino acids. CDR3 in DNA: TGTACCAGCAGAACGCTGGACCACAATGAGCAGTTCTTC. Protein: CTSRTLDHNEQFF.

This chain connects TRBV5-4 to TRBJ2-2, with 8 bases matching TRBD1. The CDR3 sequence is 16 residues long. CDR1 is SGHNT and CDR2 is YYREEE in the germline V gene (reference sequence). J was trimmed by 4 bases and V by 4 bases; bases with no gene match: 9. This chain's CDR3 is CASSAGQGIGTGELFF. DNA for the CDR3: TGTGCCAGCAGCGCCGGACAGGGAATAGGCACCGGGGAGCTGTTTTTT.

This clonotype was seen more than once but under ten times. The chain joins TRBV5-6 to TRBJ1-6; D is ambiguous. CDR1 and CDR2 (germline): SGHDT, YYEEEE. Trimming removed 4 bases from V and 9 bases from J, with 8 bases in between. The CDR3 extends over 12 amino acids. The CDR3 DNA reads as TGTGCCAGCAGCCATTTTTCTTCACCCCTCCACTTT. This translates into CASSHFSSPLHF.

This clonotype was observed a few times. This chain links TRBV28 with TRBJ2-5; 10 nucleotides align to TRBD2. With V trimmed by 7 bases and J by 1 base, 6 bases remained unmatched. The CDR3 covers 15 residues. Per germline, CDR1 MDHEN and CDR2 SYDVKM. The CDR3 DNA reads as TGTGCCAGCATGCCTAGCGGGGGCCTCCAAGAGACCCAGTACTTC. Translated: CASMPSGGLQETQYF. The full variable domain, completed using reference TRBV28 and TRBJ2-5, is DVKVTQSSRYLVKRTGEKVFLECVQDMDHENMFWYRQDPGLGLRLIYFSYDVKMKEKGDIPEGYSVSREKKERFSLILESASTNQTSMYLCASMPSGGLQETQYFGPGTRLLVL.

The chain has TRBV24-1 and TRBJ2-2; D perhaps matches TRBD2 (6 bases). Trimming shortened V by 3 bases and J by 1 base, and 11 bases separated the two germline ends. The CDR3 has 16 amino acids. Germline lookup yields CDR1 KGHDR and CDR2 SFDVKD. Here the CDR3 reads CATSDTLGGNTGELFF. For the CDR3, the DNA is TGTGCCACCAGTGATACCTTGGGAGGGAACACCGGGGAGCTGTTTTTT.

This clonotype occurred a few times. The DNA for the CDR3 is TGTGCCAGCAGTGAGGAAGGGACCCAGTACTTC. Its translation is CASSEEGTQYF. V gene TRBV12-3 or TRBV12-4 combines with J gene TRBJ2-5; no definite D call. The CDR3 contains 11 residues. Trimming took off 5 bases at V and 7 bases at J, with 8 bases between the two ends.

This clonotype was found a few times. Mismatch with germline at one junction end may stem from a read error. The chain couples TRBV3-1 to TRBJ2-7, with TRBD1 matching 7 bases. This CDR3 spans 12 amino acids. Germline V gene lookup returns CDR1 LGHDT and CDR2 YNNKEL (reference sequence). CDR3 in DNA: TGTGCCGGCAGCCTTGAGAGGACAGGCCAGTACTTC. Residues: CAGSLERTGQYF.

This chain uses TRBV14 with TRBJ1-2, with unresolved D. The V end was cut by 1 base, the J end by 1 base, with 7 bases between. The CDR3 runs to 14 residues. Germline CDR1 and CDR2: SGHDN and FVKESK. The CDR3 loop is CASSQGVLNYGYTF. The CDR3 DNA is TGTGCCAGCAGCCAAGGGGTACTTAACTATGGCTACACCTTC.

This clonotype was counted between two and nine times. The gene calls are TRBV27 and TRBJ2-1; possible D gene TRBD2, 5 bases. The germline V gene has CDR1 MNHEY and CDR2 SMNVEV (reference sequence). This CDR3 contains 15 residues. Trimming took 3 bases from V and 4 from J, leaving 13 bases between them. CDR3 coding DNA: TGTGCCAGCAGTTTCGGGGTAGGCTTATACAATGAGCAGTTCTTC. Protein: CASSFGVGLYNEQFF.

The chain joins TRBV4-1 to TRBJ2-1; 9 nucleotides line up with TRBD1. Germline V CDR1 and CDR2: MGHRA, YSYEKL. The CDR3 extends over 18 amino acids. The V and J ends lost 4 bases and 7 bases, in that order; junction bases with no gene match: 17. The CDR3 DNA reads as TGCGCCAGCAGCCTTGAACTTACCAGGACAGGGGTGGGGAATGAGCAGTTCTTC. Residues: CASSLELTRTGVGNEQFF.

This chain links TRBV5-1 with TRBJ2-1; tentatively, D is TRBD1 (6 bases). This CDR3 is 12 amino acids long. Germline CDR1 reads SGHRS; CDR2 reads YFSETQ. Trimming pared 6 bases from V and 5 bases from J, leaving 9 bases between. The CDR3 coding sequence is TGCGCCAGCACTACAGGGAACAATGAGCAGTTCTTC. Its translation: CASTTGNNEQFF.

This clonotype showed up just a few times. The chain recombines TRBV11-2 with TRBJ2-1; 8 positions agree with TRBD2. The length of the CDR3 is 15 residues. J gave up 7 bases and V 8 bases, and 13 bases lay outside the gene matches. CDR1 is SGHAT, CDR2 FQNNGV, per germline. DNA for the CDR3: TGTGCCAGCGCCGAGAGCGGGGGTCTGGTAAATGAGCAGTTCTTC. Protein: CASAESGGLVNEQFF.